The clone carrying this TCR beta chain was observed many times. These data originate in a study of T-cell reconstitution after alpha-beta-depleted transplantation in children. CDR3 size: 12 residues. The V end lost 5 bases, the J end lost 5 bases, and 12 bases lay between the germline ends. Germline CDR1 and CDR2: DFQATT and SNEGSKA (reference sequence). Molecular barcoding with unique molecular identifiers was used for the TCRbeta library. TCRdb re-called the PCR reads through MiXCR, storing one row per CDR3 protein. The data show 350,000 to 450,000 distinct CDR3 sequences, around 20% seen once. This TCR was recovered from a human donor who donated a stem cell graft to a child with acute myeloid leukemia. The V call is TRBV20-1, the J call TRBJ2-5, with TRBD1 as a possible D gene (6 bases). This material consisted of PBMCs from the stem cell graft donor, taken from the stem cell graft. The CDR3 loop reads CSAYRVGETQYF. The CDR3 DNA is TGCAGTGCTTACAGGGTTGGGGAGACCCAGTACTTC.